This T cell receptor (beta chain) stems from a study of beta chain features in type 1 diabetes. Whole-study findings and limits: Type 1 diabetes patients had moderately but significantly shorter TCRB CDR3s in all four CD4+ subsets.

The CDR3 extends over 13 amino acids. Trimming stripped 4 bases from V and 3 bases from J, with 9 bases between. CDR1 is MDHEN and CDR2 is SYDVKM in the germline V gene. Investigators reverse transcribed all isolated RNA, so they sequenced expressed TCRB transcripts. TCRdb keeps only in-frame clones here, not all; method: immunoSEQ multiplex PCR. The data show about 120,000 clones, 15% to 20% seen once. This clone was seen more than once but under ten times. Its target is unknown. The V and J genes are TRBV28 and TRBJ1-2; D unclear. The receptor's source is a man younger than 40 with type 1 diabetes. The source material was central memory CD4+ T cells from blood. The CDR3: CASSWNTYYGYTF. The DNA for the CDR3 is TGTGCCAGCAGTTGGAACACCTACTATGGCTACACCTTC.